This T cell receptor beta chain was obtained from a study of vaccination effects on CD4 cells after COVID-19. Antigen-specific CD4+ T cells were expanded with viral peptide pools in the ViraFEST assay before sequencing. Researchers isolated CD4+ T cells once roughly ten days of culture had elapsed. Every participant took two doses of the BNT162b2 or mRNA-1273 vaccine. The study found no prior SARS-CoV-2 infection in the vaccine recipients, who tested negative for nucleocapsid antibodies. Whole-study findings and limits: Infection-derived and vaccine-derived clones contracted markedly late after vaccination.

As concerns this clone: What it binds is unknown.

Sequencing used immunoSEQ multiplex PCR; TCRdb keeps in-frame clones, though not all of them. The sample consists of tens of thousands of clones, approximately 80% of them appearing once. The CDR3 is 14 amino acids. The germline gives CDR1 SEHNR, CDR2 FQNEAQ (reference sequence). Unmatched junction bases numbered 1, after V lost 4 bases and J lost 4 bases. The chain combines TRBV7-9 with TRBJ2-5, with TRBD2 identical over 12 bases. The TCR originated in a human donor who received a COVID-19 vaccine. The sequences come from CD4+ T cells from PBMCs cultured with HCoV-229E spike peptides, collected after COVID-19 vaccination. The CDR3 sequence is CASSSTSGGETQYF. The CDR3 DNA is TGTGCCAGCAGCTCGACTAGCGGGGGAGAGACCCAGTACTTC.